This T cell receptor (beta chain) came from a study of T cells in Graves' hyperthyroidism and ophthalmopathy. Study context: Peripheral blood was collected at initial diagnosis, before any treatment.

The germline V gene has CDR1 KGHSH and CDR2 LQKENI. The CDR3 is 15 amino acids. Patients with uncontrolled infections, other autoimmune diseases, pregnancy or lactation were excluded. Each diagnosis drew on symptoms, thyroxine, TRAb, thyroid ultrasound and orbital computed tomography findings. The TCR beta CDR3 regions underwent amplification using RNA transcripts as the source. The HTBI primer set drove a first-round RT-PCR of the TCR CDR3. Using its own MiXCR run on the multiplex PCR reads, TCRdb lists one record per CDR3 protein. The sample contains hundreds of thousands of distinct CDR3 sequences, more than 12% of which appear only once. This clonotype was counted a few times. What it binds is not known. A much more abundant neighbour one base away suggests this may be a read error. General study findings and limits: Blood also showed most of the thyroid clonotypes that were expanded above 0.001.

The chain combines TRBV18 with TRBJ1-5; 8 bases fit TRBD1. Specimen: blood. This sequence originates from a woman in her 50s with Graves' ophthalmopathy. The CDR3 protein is CASSLGQGPNQSQHF. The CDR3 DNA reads TGTGCCAGCTCACTAGGACAGGGCCCGAATCAGTCCCAGCATTTT.